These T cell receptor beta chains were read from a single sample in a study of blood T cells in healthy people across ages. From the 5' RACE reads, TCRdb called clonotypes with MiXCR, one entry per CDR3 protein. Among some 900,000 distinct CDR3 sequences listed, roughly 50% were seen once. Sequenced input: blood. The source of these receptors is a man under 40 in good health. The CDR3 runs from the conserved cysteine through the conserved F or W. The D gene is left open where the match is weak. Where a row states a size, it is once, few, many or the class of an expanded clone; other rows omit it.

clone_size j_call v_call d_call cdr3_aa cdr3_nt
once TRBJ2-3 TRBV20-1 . CSARVSRAADTQYF TGCAGTGCTAGAGTTTCCAGGGCAGCAGATACGCAGTATTTT
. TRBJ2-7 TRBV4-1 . CASSQGVAGALSYEQYF TGCGCCAGCAGCCAAGGTGTTGCGGGGGCCCTCTCCTACGAGCAGTACTTC
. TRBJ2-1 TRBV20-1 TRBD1 CSAGTGRSYYNEQFF TGCAGTGCTGGGACAGGCCGATCTTACTACAATGAGCAGTTCTTC
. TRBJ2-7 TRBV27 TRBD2 CASSFRLAGYYEQYF TGTGCCAGCAGTTTTCGACTAGCGGGTTACTACGAGCAGTACTTC
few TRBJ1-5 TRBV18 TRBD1 CASSLDRVNQPQHF TGTGCCAGCTCACTAGACAGGGTTAATCAGCCCCAGCATTTT
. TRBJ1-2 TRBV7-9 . CASSSGSDYGYTF TGTGCCAGCAGCTCGGGCAGCGATTATGGCTACACCTTC
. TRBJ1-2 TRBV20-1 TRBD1 CSAKRTGGPNYGYTF TGCAGTGCTAAGAGGACAGGAGGGCCTAACTATGGCTACACCTTC
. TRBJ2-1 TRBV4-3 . CASSLRDTTYNEQFF TGCGCCAGCAGCCTACGGGACACAACCTACAATGAGCAGTTCTTC
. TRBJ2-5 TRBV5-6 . CASSFDNRRETQYF TGTGCCAGCAGCTTTGATAACAGACGAGAGACCCAGTACTTC
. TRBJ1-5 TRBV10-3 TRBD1 CATKGQGAQDQPQHF TGTGCCACCAAGGGGCAGGGGGCGCAGGATCAGCCCCAGCATTTT
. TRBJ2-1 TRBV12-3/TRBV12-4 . CASSLLAGAREQFF TGTGCCAGCAGTTTACTTGCGGGGGCCCGGGAGCAGTTCTTC
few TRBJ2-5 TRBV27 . CASRTPGETQYF TGTGCCAGCCGAACGCCGGGAGAGACCCAGTACTTC
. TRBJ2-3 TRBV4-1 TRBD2 CASTPGTSGVPSTDTQYF TGCGCCAGCACTCCGGGGACTAGCGGTGTTCCTAGCACAGATACGCAGTATTTT
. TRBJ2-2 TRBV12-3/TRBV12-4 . CASVSRNTGELFF TGTGCCAGCGTTTCACGAAACACCGGGGAGCTGTTTTTT
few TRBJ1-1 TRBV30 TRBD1 CAWSVRIRDRVGTEAFF TGTGCCTGGAGTGTACGGATCCGGGACAGGGTTGGTACTGAAGCTTTCTTT
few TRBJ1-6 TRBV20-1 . CSAANYRDSPLHF TGCAGTGCTGCGAACTACAGGGATTCACCCCTCCACTTT
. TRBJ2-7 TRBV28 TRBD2 CASSFLRGSNEQYF TGTGCCAGCAGTTTTCTGCGGGGGTCGAACGAGCAGTACTTC
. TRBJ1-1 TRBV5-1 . CASSQAVGGNTEAFF TGCGCCAGCAGCCAAGCGGTTGGGGGGAACACTGAAGCTTTCTTT